This TCR beta chain was recovered during a study of blood T cell repertoires in COVID-19. The protocol was immunoSEQ multiplex PCR, while the TCRdb copy is restricted to in-frame clones and leaves out a portion. Among tens of thousands of clones listed, about 80% were seen once. Germline V gene data show CDR1 as MNHEY and CDR2 as SVGAGI. Trimming pared 4 bases from V and 2 bases from J, leaving 11 bases between. The CDR3 contains 14 residues. The chain links TRBV6-5 to TRBJ1-2; D not certain. This TCR was sampled from an older woman with acute or convalescent COVID-19. The specimen was peripheral blood. Written as DNA, the CDR3 is TGTGCCAGCAGTTTAGGTGCAGGAAACTATGGCTACACCTTC. Translated, it gives CASSLGAGNYGYTF.